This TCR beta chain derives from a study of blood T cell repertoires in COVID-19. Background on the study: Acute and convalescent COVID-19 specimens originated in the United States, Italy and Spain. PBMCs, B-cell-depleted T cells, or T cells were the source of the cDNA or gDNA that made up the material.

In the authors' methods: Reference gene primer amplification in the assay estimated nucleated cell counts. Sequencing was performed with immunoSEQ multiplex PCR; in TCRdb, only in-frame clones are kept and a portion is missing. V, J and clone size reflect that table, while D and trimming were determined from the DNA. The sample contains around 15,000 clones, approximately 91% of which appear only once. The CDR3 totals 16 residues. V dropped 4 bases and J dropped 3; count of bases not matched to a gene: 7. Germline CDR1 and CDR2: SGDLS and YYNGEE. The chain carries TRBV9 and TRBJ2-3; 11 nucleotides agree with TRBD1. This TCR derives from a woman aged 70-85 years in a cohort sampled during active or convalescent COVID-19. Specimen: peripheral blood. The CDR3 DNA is TGTGCCAGCAGCAACGCCGGGACAGGGGGGACAGATACGCAGTATTTT. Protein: CASSNAGTGGTDTQYF.